Detailed here is one T cell receptor beta chain. These data originate in a study of identical twins. TCRdb passed the 5' RACE reads through MiXCR, listing each CDR3 protein once. The table lists about 100,000 distinct CDR3 sequences, about 6.1% of them singletons. The CDR3 covers 16 residues. Germline CDR1 reads MNHGY; CDR2 reads SAAAGT. V was cut by 6 bases and J by 0 bases, with 15 bases left in between. The V gene is TRBV6-8, the J gene TRBJ1-5, with D possibly TRBD1 on 6 matching bases. The sequenced sample consisted of memory T cells sorted from blood. The origin of this receptor is a woman aged 45-65 years in good health. The CDR3 spells CASSYRDFDSNQPQHF. Here the CDR3 DNA reads TGTGCCAGCAGCTACAGGGACTTCGATAGCAATCAGCCCCAGCATTTT.